Below, 5 T cell receptor beta chains from the same sample are listed, as sequenced in a study of blood T cell repertoires in COVID-19. Produced via immunoSEQ multiplex PCR; TCRdb's table is partial and in-frame only. Seen here are tens of thousands of clones, 85% to 90% observed once, and the top ten hold less than 5%. The sequencing input was peripheral blood. The source of these receptors is a man aged 55 to 70 with acute or convalescent COVID-19.

This clone occurred once. This CDR3 is also generated by other DNA sequences in the sample. The rearrangement links TRBV19 to TRBJ2-2, with 13 bases fitting TRBD2. The ends lost 7 bases at V and 0 bases at J; junction bases unmatched: 8. CDR1 is LNHDA, CDR2 SQIVND, per germline (reference sequence). The CDR3 totals 18 residues. The CDR3: CASTLKGLAGTNTGELFF. Here the CDR3 DNA reads TGTGCCAGTACCCTAAAGGGACTAGCGGGAACGAACACCGGGGAGCTGTTTTTT. Using reference TRBV19 and TRBJ2-2 for the parts outside the CDR3, the full variable domain is DGGITQSPKYLFRKEGQNVTLSCEQNLNHDAMYWYRQDPGQGLRLIYYSQIVNDFQKGDIAEGYSVSREKKESFPLTVTSAQKNPTAFYLCASTLKGLAGTNTGELFFGEGSRLTVL.

V is TRBV7-9 and J is TRBJ1-5; TRBD1 matches 7 bases. Losses at the gene ends were 3 bases for V and 1 base for J; bases not matched to a gene: 3. Germline V gene sequence: CDR1 SEHNR, CDR2 FQNEAQ (reference sequence). The CDR3 sequence is 15 residues long. In DNA form, the CDR3 reads TGTGCCAGCAGCTTTCCGACAGGGAGCAATCAGCCCCAGCATTTT. Encoded protein: CASSFPTGSNQPQHF. Combining the CDR3 with reference TRBV7-9 and TRBJ1-5 gives the whole variable domain DTGVSQNPRHKITKRGQNVTFRCDPISEHNRLYWYRQTLGQGPEFLTYFQNEAQLEKSRLLSDRFSAERPKGSFSTLEIQRTEQGDSAMYLCASSFPTGSNQPQHFGDGTRLSIL.

Here the CDR3 reads CASSGSWEQFF. The CDR3 region has the DNA TGTGCCAGCAGTGGGAGTTGGGAGCAGTTCTTC. The rearrangement links TRBV2 to TRBJ2-1; D not certain. Germline V gene data show CDR1 as SNHLY and CDR2 as FYNNEI. The CDR3 spans 11 residues. V was clipped by 4 bases and J by 10 bases, with 8 bases between them. The variable domain in full, completed from reference TRBV2 and TRBJ2-1, reads EPEVTQTPSHQVTQMGQEVILRCVPISNHLYFYWYRQILGQKVEFLVSFYNNEISEKSEIFDDQFSVERPDGSNFTLKIRSTKLEDSAMYFCASSGSWEQFFGPGTRLTVL.

The V and J genes are TRBV15 and TRBJ1-1; maybe TRBD1 (6 bases). The CDR3 consists of 15 residues. Trimming took off 3 bases at V and 4 bases at J, with 15 bases between the two ends. Germline CDR1 reads LNHNV; CDR2 reads YYDKDF (reference sequence). CDR3 in DNA: TGTGCCACCAGCAGGCACCAGGGAGGGGGCACTGAAGCTTTCTTT. Translation: CATSRHQGGGTEAFF.

The rearrangement uses TRBV19 and TRBJ2-5; no clear D gene. Germline loops: CDR1 LNHDA, CDR2 SQIVND (reference sequence). The CDR3 extends over 14 amino acids. Between the trimmed V and J ends, which lost 5 bases and 2 bases, there was a span of 12 bases. The CDR3 region has the DNA TGTGCCAGTAGTTTGTCACCAACTCAAGAGACCCAGTACTTC. Encoded protein: CASSLSPTQETQYF. The full variable domain, completed using reference TRBV19 and TRBJ2-5, is DGGITQSPKYLFRKEGQNVTLSCEQNLNHDAMYWYRQDPGQGLRLIYYSQIVNDFQKGDIAEGYSVSREKKESFPLTVTSAQKNPTAFYLCASSLSPTQETQYFGPGTRLLVL.